The following is a T cell receptor (beta chain) sequence with its context. Its antigen is as yet unknown. The CDR3 totals 14 residues. J gave up 3 bases and V 3 bases, and 4 bases lay outside the gene matches. Germline CDR1 KGHSH, CDR2 LQKENI. Sequencing used immunoSEQ multiplex PCR; TCRdb keeps in-frame clones, though not all of them. The profile covers 35,000 to 45,000 clones, with 75% to 90% appearing a single time and approximately 4.6% taken by the ten largest. This sample was taken from a study of OX40 agonist ivuxolimab in advanced cancers. Study information: Dose-escalation patients' cancers were hepatocellular carcinoma, melanoma, renal cell or head and neck cancer. Mean age 60 years, range 23 to 79; 82.7% male.

General study points: Normalized T-cell clonal expansion was also low in some nonresponders. Relative to CD4+ cells, CD8+ T cells on average had more expanded clones.

This chain uses TRBV18 with TRBJ1-2; TRBD1 matches 7 bases. The input for sequencing was CD4+ or CD8+ T cells sorted from blood, taken in a trial of the OX40 agonist ivuxolimab. The TCR was taken from an adult with an advanced solid tumor such as melanoma, head and neck, liver or kidney cancer. The CDR3 DNA follows: TGTGCCAGCTCACCCGGACAGGTAGACTATGGCTACACCTTC. This encodes CASSPGQVDYGYTF.